The clone carrying this TCR beta chain was recorded once. The sample comes from a study of human T cells and chemical hapten exposure. V gave up 7 bases and J gave up 2 bases; unmatched junction bases: 9. Germline V CDR1 and CDR2: MDHEN, SYDVKM. The CDR3 has 15 residues. Specified time point: pre-sensitization, week 0. Treatment noted: therapeutic diphenylcyclopropenone sensitization with weekly scalp DPC. TCRdb reanalysed the RACE reads using MiXCR and keeps one entry per CDR3 protein. This table has 180,000 or so distinct CDR3 sequences, just under 30% appearing once. The chain combines TRBV28 with TRBJ2-7; 9 bases agree with TRBD1. This specimen consisted of whole blood, obtained in connection with sensitization to the hapten diphenylcyclopropenone (DPC). The sequence derives from a woman aged 25-40 years with alopecia areata. Some clones in this sample may be carry-over from other donors' samples. The DNA of the CDR3 is TGTGCCAGCATCCCCGGGACAGGGTCTCCCTACGAGCAGTACTTC. Amino acid sequence: CASIPGTGSPYEQYF.